The sample holds many counts of the clone carrying this T cell receptor (beta chain). As yet, its antigen is unknown. Specified time point: sample taken at primary tumor resection. Researchers sequenced whole RNA taken from tumor, nontumor lung or frozen PBMC without sorting. Donors were over 70 untreated early-stage non-small cell lung cancer patients. The CDR3 has 13 residues. With 3 bases removed from V and 2 bases from J, the gap between germline ends came to 7 bases. The germline V gene encodes CDR1 KGHSH and CDR2 LQKENI. TCRdb re-called the 5' RACE reads through MiXCR, storing one row per CDR3 protein. This table holds 50,000 to 65,000 distinct CDR3 sequences, less than 8.5% found once. The data derive from a study of spatial heterogeneity in lung cancer. Study observations and caveats: Blood contained ubiquitous expanded tumor TCRs more at resection than at follow-up.

V is TRBV18 and J is TRBJ1-1; D not resolved. The source material was PBMCs, sampled at surgery. This receptor was identified in a female donor with early-stage non-small cell lung cancer. The CDR3 nucleotides read TGTGCCAGCTCACCCGGAATTAACACTGAAGCTTTCTTT. This sequence encodes CASSPGINTEAFF.